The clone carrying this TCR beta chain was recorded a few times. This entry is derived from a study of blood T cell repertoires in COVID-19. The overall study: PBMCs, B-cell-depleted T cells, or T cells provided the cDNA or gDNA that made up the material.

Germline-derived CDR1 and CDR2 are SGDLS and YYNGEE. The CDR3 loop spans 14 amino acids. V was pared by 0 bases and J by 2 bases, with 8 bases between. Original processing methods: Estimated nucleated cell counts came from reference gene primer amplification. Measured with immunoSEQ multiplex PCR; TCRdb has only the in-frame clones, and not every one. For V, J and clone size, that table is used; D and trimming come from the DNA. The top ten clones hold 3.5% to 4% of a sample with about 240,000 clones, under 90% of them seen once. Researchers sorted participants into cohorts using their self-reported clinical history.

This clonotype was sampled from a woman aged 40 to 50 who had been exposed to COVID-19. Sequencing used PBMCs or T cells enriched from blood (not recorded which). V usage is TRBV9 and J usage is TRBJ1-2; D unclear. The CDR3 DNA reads TGTGCCAGCAGCGTAGCTGGCCGAAACTATGGCTACACCTTC. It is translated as CASSVAGRNYGYTF.